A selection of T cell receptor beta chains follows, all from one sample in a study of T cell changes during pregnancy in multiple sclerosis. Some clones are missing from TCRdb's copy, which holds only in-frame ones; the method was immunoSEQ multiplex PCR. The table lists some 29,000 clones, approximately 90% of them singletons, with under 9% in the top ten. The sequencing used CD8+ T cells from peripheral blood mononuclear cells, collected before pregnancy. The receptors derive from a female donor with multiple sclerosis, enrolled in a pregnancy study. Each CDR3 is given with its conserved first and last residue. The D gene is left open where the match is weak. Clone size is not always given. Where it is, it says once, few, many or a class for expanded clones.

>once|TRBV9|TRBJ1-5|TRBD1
TGTGCCAGCAGCGCGACAGGGGACAGCAATCAGCCCCAGCATTTT
CASSATGDSNQPQHF
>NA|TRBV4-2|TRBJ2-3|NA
TGTGCCAGCAGCCAAGATTCTACAGATACGCAGTATTTT
CASSQDSTDTQYF
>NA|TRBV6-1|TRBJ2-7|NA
TGTGCCAGCAGTGTCGCGGCCTACGAGCAGTACTTC
CASSVAAYEQYF
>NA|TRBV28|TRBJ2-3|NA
TGTGCCAGCAGCCCCCCCGGGACTCCCTCCCCCTTCACAGATACGCAGTATTTT
CASSPPGTPSPFTDTQYF
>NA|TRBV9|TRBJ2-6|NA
TGTGCCAGCAGCGTAGAGGTCCAAGGGGGATCCTCTGGGGCCAACGTCCTGACTTTC
CASSVEVQGGSSGANVLTF
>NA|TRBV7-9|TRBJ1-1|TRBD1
TGTGCCAGCAGCCCGACAGGGGACACTGAAGCTTTCTTT
CASSPTGDTEAFF
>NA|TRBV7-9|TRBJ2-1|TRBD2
TGTGCCAGCAGCGAGGGACTAGCGGGGGCTTATGAGCAGTTCTTC
CASSEGLAGAYEQFF
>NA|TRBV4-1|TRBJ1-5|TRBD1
TGCGCCAGCAGCCAAGAGACAGGGGGGAATCAGCCCCAGCATTTT
CASSQETGGNQPQHF
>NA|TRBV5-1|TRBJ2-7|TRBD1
TGCGCCAGCAGCTTGGGGACAGGGGCCTACGAGCAGTACTTC
CASSLGTGAYEQYF
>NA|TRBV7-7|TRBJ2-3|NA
TGTGCTAGCAGCTTAGGGCGGGTTAGCACAGATACGCAGTATTTT
CASSLGRVSTDTQYF
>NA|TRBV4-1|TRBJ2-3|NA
TGCGCCAGCAGCCAAGAGCGGTGGAAAGCAGATACGCAGTATTTT
CASSQERWKADTQYF
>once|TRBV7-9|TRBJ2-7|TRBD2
TGTGCCAGCAGCTTAGTCCCGCCCGGGAGGTTTCCCTACGAGCAGTACTTC
CASSLVPPGRFPYEQYF
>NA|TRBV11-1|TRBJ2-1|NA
TGTGCCAGCAGTCCAATGGGCCTCCGGCAGTTCTTC
CASSPMGLRQFF
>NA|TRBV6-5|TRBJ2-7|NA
TGTGCCAGCAGTCGCCGGTCTAGCATGCTTCTCGAGCAGTACTTC
CASSRRSSMLLEQYF
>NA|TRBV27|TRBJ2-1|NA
TGTGCCAGCAGGGTCCTCTCCGGGGGAAACAATGAGCAGTTCTTC
CASRVLSGGNNEQFF
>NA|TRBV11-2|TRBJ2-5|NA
TGTGCCAGCAGCTTTCCGTACCAAGAGACCCAGTACTTC
CASSFPYQETQYF
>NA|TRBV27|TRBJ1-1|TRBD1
TGTGCCAGCAGTTTATTCAGGGGGCTGTACACTGAAGCTTTCTTT
CASSLFRGLYTEAFF
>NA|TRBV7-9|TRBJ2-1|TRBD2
TGTGCCAGCAGCTCCGGGACTAGCGGGAGGGGGTCCTACAATGAGCAGTTCTTC
CASSSGTSGRGSYNEQFF
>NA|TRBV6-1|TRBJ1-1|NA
TGTGCCAGTTGGAAGGGGACTGAAGCTTTCTTT
CASWKGTEAFF
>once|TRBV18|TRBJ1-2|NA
TGTGCCAGCTCACCCCCCGCAGGGAACTATGGCTACACCTTC
CASSPPAGNYGYTF
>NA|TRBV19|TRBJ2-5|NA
TGTGCCAGTAGTCCGACAAGCGGACTCCAAGAGACCCAGTACTTC
CASSPTSGLQETQYF
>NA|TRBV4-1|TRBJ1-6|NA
TGCGCCAGCAGCCAAGATGGGAGCTCCTATAATTCACCCCTCCACTTT
CASSQDGSSYNSPLHF
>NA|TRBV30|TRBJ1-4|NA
TGTGCCTGGAGTGTTCTAGGTTGGGAAAAACTGTTTTTT
CAWSVLGWEKLFF
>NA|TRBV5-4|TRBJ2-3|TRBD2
TGTGCCAGCAGCGGGGGGGTAGCGGGGGGGCCCGCTACGCAGTATTTT
CASSGGVAGGPATQYF
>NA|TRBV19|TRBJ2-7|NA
TGTGCCACCAGGCCGGAATCGAGCTCCTACGAGCAGTACTTC
CATRPESSSYEQYF
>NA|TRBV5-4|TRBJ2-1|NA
TGTGCCAGCAGCTTGGCCCCGTCGGCGGGCAATGAGCAGTTCTTC
CASSLAPSAGNEQFF
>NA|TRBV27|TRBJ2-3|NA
TGTGCCAGCAGTTTACGTCTGCTGGACACGATCACAGATACGCAGTATTTT
CASSLRLLDTITDTQYF
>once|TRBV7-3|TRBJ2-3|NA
TGTGCCAGCAGCTTAACGCAGACGCAGGCAGATACGCAGTATTTT
CASSLTQTQADTQYF
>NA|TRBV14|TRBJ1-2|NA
TGTGCCAGCAGCCAGCGGAGTGGAAATGGCTACACCTTC
CASSQRSGNGYTF
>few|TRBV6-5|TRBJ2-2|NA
TGTGCCAGCAGTTACATCGGGACTAACACCGGGGAGCTGTTTTTT
CASSYIGTNTGELFF
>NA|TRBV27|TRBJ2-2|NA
TGTGCCAGCAGTTTGTCTCGGGCCGGGGAGCTGTTTTTT
CASSLSRAGELFF
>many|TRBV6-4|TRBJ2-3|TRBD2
TGTGCCAGCAGTGACGATCCGGGGGGGCAGGGCACAGATACGCAGTATTTT
CASSDDPGGQGTDTQYF
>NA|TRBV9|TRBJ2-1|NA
TGTGCCAGCGGGAGGGGGATCGACAATGAGCAGTTCTTC
CASGRGIDNEQFF
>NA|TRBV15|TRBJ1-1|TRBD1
TGTGCCACCAGCAGCCTAGGGACAGGGAGGGCTGAAGCTTTCTTT
CATSSLGTGRAEAFF
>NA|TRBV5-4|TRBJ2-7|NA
TGTGCCAGCAGCTTTGGGGGGGCCAACGAGCAGTACTTC
CASSFGGANEQYF
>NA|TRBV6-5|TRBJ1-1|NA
TGTGCCAGCTTTTCTGTCCTGAACACTGAAGCTTTCTTT
CASFSVLNTEAFF
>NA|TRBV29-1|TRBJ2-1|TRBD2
TGCAGCGTTACAAAGCGGGATAGCGGTGAGCAGTTCTTC
CSVTKRDSGEQFF
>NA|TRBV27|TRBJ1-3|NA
TGTGCCAGCATCCCCCCGGGACTCTCTGGAAACACCATATATTTT
CASIPPGLSGNTIYF
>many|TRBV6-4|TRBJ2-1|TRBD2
TGTGCCAGCAGTGACCAACTAGCGGGGTACAATGAGCAGTTCTTC
CASSDQLAGYNEQFF
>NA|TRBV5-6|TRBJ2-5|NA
TGTGCCAGCAGCCTAGGGGTACCGACCCAGTACTTC
CASSLGVPTQYF
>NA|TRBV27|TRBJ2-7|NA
TGTGCCAGCAGTCTAGGGGGGGCGGCCTACGAGCAGTACTTC
CASSLGGAAYEQYF
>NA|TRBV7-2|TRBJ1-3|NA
TGTGCCAGCAGCTTCGGAGCCGGAAACACCATATATTTT
CASSFGAGNTIYF
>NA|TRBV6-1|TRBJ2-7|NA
TGTGCCAGCAGTGGTCGCGGGGCCTCCTACGAGCAGTACTTC
CASSGRGASYEQYF
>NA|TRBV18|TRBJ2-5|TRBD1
TGTGCCAGCTCACCCGACAGGGGCCAAGAGACCCAGTACTTC
CASSPDRGQETQYF
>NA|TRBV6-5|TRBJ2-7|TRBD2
TGTGCCAGCAGTTTTGCGGGAGGGAGTTACGAGCAGTACTTC
CASSFAGGSYEQYF
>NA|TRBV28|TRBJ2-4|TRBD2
TGTGCCAGCAGCCTGGGAGGGTCCATTCAGTACTTC
CASSLGGSIQYF
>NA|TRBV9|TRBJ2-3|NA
TGTGCCAGCAGCCCAGGACAAATTAGCACAGATACGCAGTATTTT
CASSPGQISTDTQYF
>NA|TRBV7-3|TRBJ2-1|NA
TGTGCCAGCAGCTTAGTCGGTAATGAGCAGTTCTTC
CASSLVGNEQFF
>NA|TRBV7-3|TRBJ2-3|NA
TGTGCCAGCAGCCCGGACCCTGGAGGGATGCAGTATTTT
CASSPDPGGMQYF
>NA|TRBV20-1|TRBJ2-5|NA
TGCAGTGCTAGCTATGAGACCCAGTACTTC
CSASYETQYF
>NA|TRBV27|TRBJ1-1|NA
TGTGCCAGCAGTTCCTTACAGCTTTACACTGAAGCTTTCTTT
CASSSLQLYTEAFF